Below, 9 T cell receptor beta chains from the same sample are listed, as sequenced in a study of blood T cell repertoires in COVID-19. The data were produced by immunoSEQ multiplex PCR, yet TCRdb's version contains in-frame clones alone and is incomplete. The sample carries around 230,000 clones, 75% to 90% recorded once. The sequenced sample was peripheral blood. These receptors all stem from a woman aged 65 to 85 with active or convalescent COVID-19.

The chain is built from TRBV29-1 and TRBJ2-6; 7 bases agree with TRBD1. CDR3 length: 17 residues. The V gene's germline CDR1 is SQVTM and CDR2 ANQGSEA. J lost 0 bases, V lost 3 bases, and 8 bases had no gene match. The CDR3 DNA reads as TGCAGCGTTGATTTGAGGGGACAGAACTCTGGGGCCAACGTCCTGACTTTC. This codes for CSVDLRGQNSGANVLTF.

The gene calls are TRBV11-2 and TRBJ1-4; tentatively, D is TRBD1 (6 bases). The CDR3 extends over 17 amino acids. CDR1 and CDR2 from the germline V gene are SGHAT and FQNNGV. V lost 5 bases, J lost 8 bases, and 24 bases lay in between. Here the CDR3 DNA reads TGTGCCAGCAGCCGAGGAGACCAGGGGCTGATTGGGGAAAAACTGTTTTTT. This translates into CASSRGDQGLIGEKLFF. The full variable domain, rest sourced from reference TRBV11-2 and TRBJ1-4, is EAGVAQSPRYKIIEKRQSVAFWCNPISGHATLYWYQQILGQGPKLLIQFQNNGVVDDSQLPKDRFSAERLKGVDSTLKIQPAKLEDSAVYLCASSRGDQGLIGEKLFFGSGTQLSVL.

The CDR3 reads CASSLVWRGLTFF. CDR3 coding DNA: TGTGCCAGCAGTTTAGTGTGGAGGGGGCTAACTTTCTTT. The chain employs TRBV28 and TRBJ1-1; 7 bases match TRBD1. Germline V gives CDR1 MDHEN, CDR2 SYDVKM. J was trimmed by 12 bases and V by 2 bases; bases with no gene match: 9. This CDR3 spans 13 amino acids.

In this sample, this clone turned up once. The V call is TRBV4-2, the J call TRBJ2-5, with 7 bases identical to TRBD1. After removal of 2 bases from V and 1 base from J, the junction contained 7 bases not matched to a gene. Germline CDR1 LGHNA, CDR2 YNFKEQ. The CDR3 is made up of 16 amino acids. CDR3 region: CASSQNFDRAQETQYF. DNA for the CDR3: TGTGCCAGCAGCCAAAATTTTGACAGGGCCCAAGAGACCCAGTACTTC.

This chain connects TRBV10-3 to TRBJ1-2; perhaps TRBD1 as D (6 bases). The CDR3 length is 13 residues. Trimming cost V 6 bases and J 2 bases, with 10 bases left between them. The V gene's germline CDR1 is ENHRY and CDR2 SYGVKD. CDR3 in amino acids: CAIRQGGNYGYTF. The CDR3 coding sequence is TGTGCCATCAGACAGGGTGGAAACTATGGCTACACCTTC.

The CDR3 here is CSASAGPGEQFF. The CDR3 DNA follows: TGCAGTGCTAGTGCAGGGCCGGGTGAGCAGTTCTTC. J is TRBJ2-1 and V is TRBV20-1; the D gene is possibly TRBD1 (5 bases). This CDR3 is built from 12 residues. CDR1 DFQATT and CDR2 SNEGSKA come from the germline V gene (reference sequence). V was cut by 3 bases and J by 9 bases, with 12 bases left in between.

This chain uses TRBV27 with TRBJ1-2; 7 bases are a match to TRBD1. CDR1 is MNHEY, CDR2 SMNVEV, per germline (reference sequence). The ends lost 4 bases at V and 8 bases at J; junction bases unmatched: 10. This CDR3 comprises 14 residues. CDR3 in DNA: TGTGCCAGCAGTTATTACGAGGGGGCGTCCGGCTACACCTTC. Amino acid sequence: CASSYYEGASGYTF.

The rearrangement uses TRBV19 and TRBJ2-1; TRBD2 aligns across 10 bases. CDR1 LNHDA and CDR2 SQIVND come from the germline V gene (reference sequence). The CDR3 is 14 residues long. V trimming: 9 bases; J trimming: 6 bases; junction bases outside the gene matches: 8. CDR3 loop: CASVSGRPINEQFF. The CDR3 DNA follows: TGTGCCAGCGTTAGCGGGAGGCCTATCAATGAGCAGTTCTTC.

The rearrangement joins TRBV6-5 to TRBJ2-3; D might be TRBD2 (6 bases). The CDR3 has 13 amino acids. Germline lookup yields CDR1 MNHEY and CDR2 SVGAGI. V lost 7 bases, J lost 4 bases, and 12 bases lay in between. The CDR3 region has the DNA TGTGCCAGCAAGGAGGGTCCCGCAGATACGCAGTATTTT. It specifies CASKEGPADTQYF.